The 26 T cell receptor beta chains in this list originate from one sample, sequenced in a study of OX40 agonist ivuxolimab in advanced cancers. Clones were sequenced by immunoSEQ multiplex PCR, and TCRdb holds only the in-frame ones, with some missing. The table includes about 40,000 clones, 82% detected once. The sequenced sample was CD4+ or CD8+ T cells sorted from blood, obtained in a trial of the OX40 agonist ivuxolimab. These TCRs come from an adult with an advanced solid tumor such as melanoma, head and neck, liver or kidney cancer.

J is TRBJ2-3 and V is TRBV5-1; 11 nucleotides agree with TRBD2. CDR3 size: 15 residues. CDR1 is SGHRS, CDR2 YFSETQ, per germline. J was trimmed by 6 bases and V by 6 bases; bases with no gene match: 9. DNA of the CDR3: TGCGCCAGCAATTTAGCGGGAGGGACACAGGATACGCAGTATTTT. This encodes CASNLAGGTQDTQYF.

The chain joins TRBV13 to TRBJ1-2; 9 bases align to TRBD1. The germline V gene has CDR1 PRHDT and CDR2 FYEKMQ (reference sequence). The CDR3 covers 15 residues. V trimming: 5 bases; J trimming: 6 bases; junction bases outside the gene matches: 10. CDR3 DNA sequence: TGTGCCAGCAGCGCGGCAAGACAGGGGGTAAATGGCTACACCTTC. It codes for CASSAARQGVNGYTF.

This chain links TRBV5-1 with TRBJ2-6; 7 bases agree with TRBD1. V shed 4 bases and J 3 bases; nucleotides not matched to a gene: 7. This CDR3 contains 16 residues. In germline, CDR1 is SGHRS, CDR2 YFSETQ. CDR3 in amino acids: CASSRDRVSGANVLTF. CDR3 bases: TGCGCCAGCAGCCGAGACAGGGTGAGTGGGGCCAACGTCCTGACTTTC.

This chain connects TRBV11-2 to TRBJ1-1; 10 positions agree with TRBD1. The CDR3 has 18 residues. Unmatched junction bases numbered 16, after V lost 5 bases and J lost 4 bases. The germline V gene has CDR1 SGHAT and CDR2 FQNNGV. The CDR3 nucleotides read TGTGCCAGCAGCCCCGTAGGACAGGGGGGCCCTCAGAGCACTGAAGCTTTCTTT. Translated: CASSPVGQGGPQSTEAFF.

This clone was observed a single time. V gene TRBV2 combines with J gene TRBJ2-5; TRBD2 matches at 7 bases. In germline, CDR1 is SNHLY, CDR2 FYNNEI. This CDR3 contains 15 residues. V trimming: 5 bases; J trimming: 5 bases; junction bases outside the gene matches: 11. CDR3 sequence reads: CASSQRGRAPETQYF. The DNA of the CDR3 is TGTGCCAGCAGTCAGCGAGGGAGGGCCCCGGAGACCCAGTACTTC.

The rearrangement links TRBV6-1 to TRBJ1-2; D is uncertain. Germline V lookup: CDR1 MNHNS, CDR2 SASEGT. Trimming stripped 6 bases from V and 8 bases from J, with 10 bases between. The CDR3 sequence is 11 residues long. CDR3 protein: CASSLRAGYTF. Here the CDR3 DNA reads TGTGCCAGCAGCCTTAGGGCGGGCTACACCTTC.

The rearrangement links TRBV5-1 to TRBJ1-4; the D is unclear. Germline V CDR1 and CDR2: SGHRS, YFSETQ. Trimming removed 4 bases from V and 7 bases from J, with 23 bases in between. This CDR3 spans 17 amino acids. In nucleotides, the CDR3 is TGCGCCAGCAGCCTCTCCCCCGGGTCGGTGAAGCCTGAAAAACTGTTTTTT. It specifies CASSLSPGSVKPEKLFF.

The chain carries TRBV6-5 and TRBJ2-7; D gene uncertain. This CDR3 has 12 amino acids. Germline CDR1 MNHEY, CDR2 SVGAGI. V lost 2 bases to trimming and J lost 6 bases, with 8 bases between them. The CDR3 DNA reads as TGTGCCAGCAGTTACGGGCCAGCCGAGCAGTACTTC. It is translated as CASSYGPAEQYF.

This chain connects TRBV19 to TRBJ2-6; D is unclear. CDR3 length: 16 residues. Germline assignment: CDR1 LNHDA and CDR2 SQIVND (reference sequence). This CDR3 reads CATKSYTSSGANVLTF. CDR3 sequence (DNA): TGTGCGACAAAATCCTACACGAGCTCTGGGGCCAACGTCCTGACTTTC. The entire variable domain, with the rest obtained from reference TRBV19 and TRBJ2-6, is as follows: DGGITQSPKYLFRKEGQNVTLSCEQNLNHDAMYWYRQDPGQGLRLIYYSQIVNDFQKGDIAEGYSVSREKKESFPLTVTSAQKNPTAFYLCATKSYTSSGANVLTFGAGSRLTVL.

The J gene is TRBJ1-5, the V gene TRBV7-2, with D possibly TRBD1 on 5 matching bases. CDR3 length: 16 residues. CDR1 and CDR2 from the germline V gene are SGHTA and FQGNSA. With 1 base removed from V and 3 bases from J, the gap between germline ends came to 13 bases. CDR3 nucleotides: TGTGCCAGCAGCTTAGGCCCGGCAGGGAACAATCAGCCCCAGCATTTT. Amino acid sequence: CASSLGPAGNNQPQHF.

The J gene is TRBJ2-3, the V gene TRBV29-1; the D call may be TRBD1 or TRBD2 (5 bases each). The germline V and J ends were trimmed by 7 bases and 4 bases, with 12 bases remaining between them. The CDR3 consists of 12 residues. Germline CDR1 SQVTM, CDR2 ANQGSEA. The DNA of the CDR3 is TGCAGCGGAGGGGTGACGGCAGATACGCAGTATTTT. Protein sequence: CSGGVTADTQYF.

The chain combines TRBV19 with TRBJ1-3; no firm D call. The ends were cut back, 5 bases at V and 0 bases at J, with 11 bases in the middle. There are 15 residues in the CDR3. Germline assignment: CDR1 LNHDA and CDR2 SQIVND (reference sequence). CDR3 sequence: CASSDTADSGNTIYF. The CDR3 DNA reads as TGTGCCAGTAGTGATACAGCAGACTCTGGAAACACCATATATTTT. The entire variable domain, with the rest obtained from reference TRBV19 and TRBJ1-3, is as follows: DGGITQSPKYLFRKEGQNVTLSCEQNLNHDAMYWYRQDPGQGLRLIYYSQIVNDFQKGDIAEGYSVSREKKESFPLTVTSAQKNPTAFYLCASSDTADSGNTIYFGEGSWLTVV.

The chain couples TRBV5-1 to TRBJ2-1; D is possibly TRBD2 (5 bases). In germline, CDR1 is SGHRS, CDR2 YFSETQ. Trimming pared 0 bases from V and 7 bases from J, leaving 5 bases between. The CDR3 is made up of 12 amino acids. CDR3 protein: CASSLGGNEQFF. The CDR3, as DNA: TGCGCCAGCAGCTTGGGAGGGAATGAGCAGTTCTTC.

This clone has only a few counts. This rearrangement joins TRBV2 to TRBJ2-6; 10 nucleotides align to TRBD1. Per germline, CDR1 SNHLY and CDR2 FYNNEI. V gave up 3 bases and J gave up 3 bases; unmatched junction bases: 2. The CDR3 sequence is 16 residues long. CDR3 nucleotides: TGTGCCAGCAGTGAGACAGGGGGCGGTGGGGCCAACGTCCTGACTTTC. Translation: CASSETGGGGANVLTF.

The chain combines TRBV6-6 with TRBJ2-7, with 7 bases aligning to TRBD2. The V gene end was trimmed by 4 bases and the J gene end by 6 bases; junction bases not matched to a gene: 15. The CDR3 spans 16 residues. Germline CDR1 is MNHNY and CDR2 is SVGAGI (reference sequence). The CDR3, as DNA: TGTGCCAGCAGTTTCAGCGGGGTCCCACTACTAGGCGAGCAGTACTTC. Translated: CASSFSGVPLLGEQYF.

A few counts support this clone. The chain recombines TRBV11-3 with TRBJ2-7; D ambiguous. V dropped 1 base and J dropped 4 bases, with 8 bases sitting between them. The CDR3 totals 13 residues. CDR1 is SGHNT and CDR2 is YENEEA in the germline V gene. The CDR3 sequence is CASSLGPNYEQYF. CDR3 sequence (DNA): TGTGCCAGCAGCTTAGGACCCAATTACGAGCAGTACTTC.

The chain joins TRBV6-1 to TRBJ2-7; D is perhaps TRBD2 (6 bases). Trimming removed 4 bases at V and 3 bases at J, with 10 bases between. Germline loops: CDR1 MNHNS, CDR2 SASEGT. The CDR3 extends over 13 amino acids. As DNA, the CDR3 is TGTGCCAGCAGTGTTGGAGGGAGCTACGAGCAGTACTTC. Amino acid sequence: CASSVGGSYEQYF.

The chain recombines TRBV2 with TRBJ1-1; perhaps TRBD1 as D (5 bases). Deletions cut 6 bases from V and 11 bases from J, with 19 bases between. The V gene's germline CDR1 is SNHLY and CDR2 FYNNEI. CDR3 length: 13 residues. The CDR3 nucleotides read TGTGCCAGCAGCCCCCGAGGGGAGGTAGCGGCTTTCTTT. This translates into CASSPRGEVAAFF.

A few counts support this clone. This chain connects TRBV5-1 to TRBJ2-5; D possibly corresponds to TRBD1 (5 bases). Trimming removed 4 bases at V and 4 bases at J, with 14 bases between. The CDR3 totals 14 residues. Germline-derived CDR1 and CDR2 are SGHRS and YFSETQ. The CDR3 sequence: CASSAGFVGETQYF. The DNA of the CDR3 is TGCGCCAGCAGCGCAGGGTTCGTGGGAGAGACCCAGTACTTC.

The chain links TRBV27 to TRBJ1-1; D might be TRBD1 (5 bases). CDR3 length: 16 residues. Trimming removed 5 bases at V and 0 bases at J, with 16 bases between. The V gene's germline CDR1 is MNHEY and CDR2 SMNVEV (reference sequence). The chain's CDR3 is CASSLFPLGLNTEAFF. In DNA form, the CDR3 reads TGTGCCAGCAGTCTGTTCCCCCTGGGACTGAACACTGAAGCTTTCTTT.

The chain is built from TRBV5-1 and TRBJ1-3; D possibly corresponds to TRBD1 (6 bases). The germline V gene encodes CDR1 SGHRS and CDR2 YFSETQ. Trimming shortened V by 4 bases and J by 0 bases, and 11 bases separated the two germline ends. This CDR3 comprises 15 residues. The CDR3 DNA is TGCGCCAGCAGCACGGGGGCTAGCTCTGGAAACACCATATATTTT. Translated, it gives CASSTGASSGNTIYF.

This chain uses TRBV2 with TRBJ2-7; no clear D gene. Germline assignment: CDR1 SNHLY and CDR2 FYNNEI. The V and J ends lost 1 base and 0 bases respectively, with 7 bases between them. The CDR3 is 14 residues long. The CDR3 protein is CASSEGTYSYEQYF. CDR3 DNA sequence: TGTGCCAGCAGTGAAGGGACGTACTCCTACGAGCAGTACTTC.

The chain carries TRBV7-2 and TRBJ1-2, with 8 bases fitting TRBD1. The CDR3 has 14 residues. With 0 bases clipped from V and 6 bases from J, the junction kept 3 bases outside the gene matches. Germline V CDR1 and CDR2: SGHTA, FQGNSA. The CDR3 reads CASSLATGGDGYTF. DNA for the CDR3: TGTGCCAGCAGCTTAGCCACAGGGGGTGATGGCTACACCTTC.

The rearrangement links TRBV19 to TRBJ1-4; D ambiguous. Germline values: CDR1 LNHDA, CDR2 SQIVND (reference sequence). V gave up 6 bases and J gave up 8 bases, with 13 bases separating them. This CDR3 has 13 amino acids. The CDR3 region is CASSPSGSEKLFF. The CDR3 DNA follows: TGTGCCAGTAGCCCAAGTGGGTCCGAAAAACTGTTTTTT.

This rearrangement joins TRBV4-3 to TRBJ2-7, with TRBD2 as a possible D gene (5 bases). The CDR3 is 12 amino acids. V was pared by 5 bases and J by 3 bases, with 8 bases between. The germline gives CDR1 LGHNA, CDR2 YSLEER. CDR3 protein: CASSVGGYEQYF. The CDR3 DNA reads TGCGCCAGCAGCGTCGGAGGCTACGAGCAGTACTTC.

The V and J genes are TRBV6-1 and TRBJ2-5; unclear D gene. The V end lost 6 bases, the J end lost 2 bases, and 13 bases lay between the germline ends. The CDR3 is 14 amino acids. Germline assignment: CDR1 MNHNS and CDR2 SASEGT. The CDR3 nucleotides read TGTGCCAGCAGGAGGTCGGAGATTCAAGAGACCCAGTACTTC. Protein product: CASRRSEIQETQYF.